The 11 T cell receptor beta chains reported below all come from one sample, sequenced in a study of blood T cell repertoires in COVID-19. This table comes from immunoSEQ multiplex PCR, and its TCRdb copy is limited to in-frame clones, with some not included. The sample gives around 130,000 clones, around 83% of which show up once; 18% is in the top ten. Sequenced material: PBMCs or T cells enriched from blood (not recorded which). The receptors stem from a man under 40 who had recovered from COVID-19.

The chain joins TRBV5-1 to TRBJ1-1; D call uncertain. The CDR3 runs 15 residues. Trimming cost V 0 bases and J 3 bases, with 12 bases left between them. The germline CDR1 and CDR2 sequences are SGHRS and YFSETQ. CDR3 bases: TGCGCCAGCAGCTTGGCTGCAATTTCGGACACTGAAGCTTTCTTT. It is translated as CASSLAAISDTEAFF.

This clone was counted between two and nine times. V gene TRBV12-5 combines with J gene TRBJ2-1; 8 bases fit TRBD2. Germline V gene lookup returns CDR1 LGHNT and CDR2 FRNRAP. The CDR3 sequence is 15 residues long. Germline trimming cut 2 bases from V and 4 bases from J; bases unmatched to any gene: 4. The CDR3: CASGLHGTRYNEQFF. The CDR3 DNA reads as TGTGCTAGTGGTTTGCACGGGACTAGGTACAATGAGCAGTTCTTC.

V and J are TRBV3-1 (or the pseudogene TRBV3-2) and TRBJ2-7; 11 bases fit TRBD1. The CDR3 is 15 residues long. The V segment lost 4 bases and the J segment 1 base; nucleotides outside the gene matches: 3. Germline lookup yields CDR1 LGHDT and CDR2 YNNKEL (reference sequence). CDR3 sequence: CASSPGQGASYEQYF. The CDR3 region has the DNA TGTGCCAGCAGCCCCGGACAGGGGGCGTCCTACGAGCAGTACTTC.

CDR3 in DNA: TGTGCCAGCAGCTTAACAGGGACCCCTCATCAGCCCCAGCATTTT. Its protein product is CASSLTGTPHQPQHF. The chain carries TRBV9 and TRBJ1-5; possible D gene TRBD1, 6 bases. Between the trimmed V and J ends, which lost 4 bases and 5 bases, there was a span of 16 bases. CDR1 and CDR2 from the germline V gene are SGDLS and YYNGEE. The CDR3 sequence is 15 residues long.

The chain joins TRBV19 to TRBJ1-2; 9 nucleotides match TRBD1. Germline CDR1 is LNHDA and CDR2 is SQIVND (reference sequence). The CDR3 spans 16 residues. V was clipped by 5 bases and J by 4 bases; unmatched bases: 11. CDR3 in DNA: TGTGCCAGTAGTTGGGAACAGGGGGCGCGGGGCTATGGCTACACCTTC. Its translation: CASSWEQGARGYGYTF.

The chain has TRBV11-2 and TRBJ2-7, with TRBD2 matching 7 bases. CDR1 and CDR2 (germline): SGHAT, FQNNGV. J lost 1 base, V lost 5 bases, and 5 bases had no gene match. This CDR3 region has 14 residues. CDR3 sequence: CASSRERGSYEQYF. DNA for the CDR3: TGTGCCAGCAGCCGCGAGCGGGGATCCTACGAGCAGTACTTC.

V gene TRBV3-1 (or the pseudogene TRBV3-2) combines with J gene TRBJ1-2; maybe TRBD1 (6 bases). Germline V gene lookup returns CDR1 LGHDT and CDR2 YNNKEL (reference sequence). With 4 bases removed from V and 5 bases from J, the gap between germline ends came to 23 bases. CDR3 length: 17 residues. CDR3 amino acids: CASSPQDFGTIVYGYTF. As DNA, the CDR3 is TGTGCCAGCAGCCCACAAGATTTCGGGACAATCGTTTATGGCTACACCTTC.

This clone has only one observation. The chain has TRBV19 and TRBJ1-2; weak D call: TRBD1 (6 bases). The CDR3 is made up of 15 amino acids. Germline V CDR1 and CDR2: LNHDA, SQIVND (reference sequence). V was cut by 1 base and J by 8 bases, with 17 bases left in between. CDR3 bases: TGTGCCAGTAGTATAGTCGTACAGGGTGTGCAGGGCTACACCTTC. Its protein product is CASSIVVQGVQGYTF.

The CDR3 nucleotides are TGTGCCAGCAGCTTAGATTCTGGCGAGCAGTTCTTC. This sequence encodes CASSLDSGEQFF. The rearrangement links TRBV7-9 to TRBJ2-1; D uncertain. Germline loops: CDR1 SEHNR, CDR2 FQNEAQ (reference sequence). The CDR3 has 12 amino acids. The ends were cut back, 1 base at V and 10 bases at J, with 8 bases in the middle.

The rearrangement links TRBV24-1 to TRBJ2-3; 9 positions agree with TRBD1. Germline CDR1 and CDR2: KGHDR and SFDVKD. J gave up 3 bases and V 4 bases, and 4 bases lay outside the gene matches. The CDR3 extends over 15 amino acids. CDR3 nucleotides: TGTGCCACCAGTGAATCCGGACAGGGGACAGATACGCAGTATTTT. Protein sequence: CATSESGQGTDTQYF.

V gene TRBV9 combines with J gene TRBJ1-6; the match to TRBD1 covers 9 bases. The CDR3 totals 15 residues. CDR1 is SGDLS, CDR2 YYNGEE, per germline. V gave up 4 bases and J gave up 9 bases; unmatched junction bases: 8. Here the CDR3 DNA reads TGTGCCAGCAGCTCCGGGACAGGGTCGAGTTCACCCCTCCACTTT. Protein: CASSSGTGSSSPLHF.